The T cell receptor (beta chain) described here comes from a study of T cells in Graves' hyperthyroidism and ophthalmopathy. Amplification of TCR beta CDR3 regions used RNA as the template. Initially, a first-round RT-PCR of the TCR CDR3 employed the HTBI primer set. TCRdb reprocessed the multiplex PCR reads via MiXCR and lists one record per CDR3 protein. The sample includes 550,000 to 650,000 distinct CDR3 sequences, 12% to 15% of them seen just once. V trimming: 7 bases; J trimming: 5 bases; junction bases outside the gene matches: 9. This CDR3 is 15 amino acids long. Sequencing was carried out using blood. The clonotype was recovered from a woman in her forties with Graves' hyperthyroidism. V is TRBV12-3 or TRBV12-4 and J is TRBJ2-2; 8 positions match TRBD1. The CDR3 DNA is TGTGCCAGCACTTACGCCACAGGGGGTACCGGGGAGCTGTTTTTT. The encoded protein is CASTYATGGTGELFF.